These T cell receptor beta chains were read from a single sample in a study of blood T cell repertoires in COVID-19. Only in-frame clones appear in the TCRdb table, and some are missing; sequencing was by immunoSEQ multiplex PCR. The sample shows hundreds of thousands of clones, 82% of them seen only once. The specimen was peripheral blood. Every receptor here comes from a woman older than 75 with acute or convalescent COVID-19. CDR3s include the opening cysteine and the closing phenylalanine or tryptophan. A D gene is named only where the DNA matches it firmly. Size is stated for part of the rows, as once, few or many counts, or as a class when the clone is expanded.

V gene: TRBV2; D gene: NA; clone size: NA; J gene: TRBJ2-2; CDR3 length: 14; CDR3 protein: CASRKGENTGELFF; CDR3 DNA: TGTGCCAGCAGAAAGGGGGAGAACACCGGGGAGCTGTTTTTT
V gene: TRBV7-2; D gene: NA; clone size: NA; J gene: TRBJ1-5; CDR3 length: 13; CDR3 protein: CASSTGSNQPQHF; CDR3 DNA: TGTGCCAGCAGTACAGGTAGCAATCAGCCCCAGCATTTT
V gene: TRBV9; D gene: NA; clone size: NA; J gene: TRBJ1-1; CDR3 length: 15; CDR3 protein: CASSARGGAASEAFF; CDR3 DNA: TGTGCCAGCAGCGCTAGGGGGGGCGCGGCTTCTGAAGCTTTCTTT
V gene: TRBV24-1; D gene: NA; clone size: NA; J gene: TRBJ1-2; CDR3 length: 16; CDR3 protein: CATSDFGLGRGYGYTF; CDR3 DNA: TGTGCCACCAGTGATTTTGGGCTGGGCCGGGGCTATGGCTACACCTTC
V gene: TRBV7-2; D gene: TRBD1; clone size: once; J gene: TRBJ2-7; CDR3 length: 13; CDR3 protein: CASSMGQSYEQYF; CDR3 DNA: TGTGCCAGCAGCATGGGACAGAGCTACGAGCAGTACTTC
V gene: TRBV7-6; D gene: NA; clone size: NA; J gene: TRBJ1-1; CDR3 length: 15; CDR3 protein: CASSLGPGGNTEAFF; CDR3 DNA: TGTGCCAGCAGCTTAGGGCCGGGAGGGAACACTGAAGCTTTCTTT
V gene: TRBV21-1; D gene: NA; clone size: NA; J gene: TRBJ1-4; CDR3 length: 18; CDR3 protein: CASSKLDRLPPANEKLFF; CDR3 DNA: TGTGCCAGCAGCAAACTGGACAGATTACCACCAGCTAATGAAAAACTGTTTTTT
V gene: TRBV25-1; D gene: NA; clone size: NA; J gene: TRBJ1-4; CDR3 length: 15; CDR3 protein: CASSDPGSTNEKLFF; CDR3 DNA: TGTGCCAGCAGTGATCCGGGGTCAACTAATGAAAAACTGTTTTTT
V gene: TRBV10-3; D gene: NA; clone size: NA; J gene: TRBJ1-2; CDR3 length: 14; CDR3 protein: CAISERTQNYGYTF; CDR3 DNA: TGTGCCATCAGTGAGAGAACCCAGAACTATGGCTACACCTTC
V gene: TRBV7-9; D gene: TRBD1; clone size: NA; J gene: TRBJ2-3; CDR3 length: 14; CDR3 protein: CASSPQGSTDTQYF; CDR3 DNA: TGTGCCAGCAGCCCACAGGGGAGCACAGATACGCAGTATTTT
V gene: TRBV7-9; D gene: NA; clone size: NA; J gene: TRBJ2-2; CDR3 length: 15; CDR3 protein: CASSSGSGDAGELFF; CDR3 DNA: TGTGCCAGCAGCTCAGGGTCAGGGGATGCCGGGGAGCTGTTTTTT
V gene: TRBV5-1; D gene: TRBD2; clone size: NA; J gene: TRBJ2-1; CDR3 length: 15; CDR3 protein: CASSLAAGANNEQFF; CDR3 DNA: TGCGCCAGCAGCTTGGCAGCGGGGGCCAACAATGAGCAGTTCTTC
V gene: TRBV9; D gene: NA; clone size: NA; J gene: TRBJ1-1; CDR3 length: 15; CDR3 protein: CASSPQPQEVTEAFF; CDR3 DNA: TGTGCCAGCAGCCCGCAACCCCAGGAGGTCACTGAAGCTTTCTTT
V gene: TRBV15; D gene: NA; clone size: NA; J gene: TRBJ2-3; CDR3 length: 14; CDR3 protein: CATSRAGSTDTQYF; CDR3 DNA: TGTGCCACCAGCAGAGCGGGTAGCACAGATACGCAGTATTTT
V gene: TRBV7-3; D gene: NA; clone size: NA; J gene: TRBJ2-7; CDR3 length: 13; CDR3 protein: CASSLGTAYEQYF; CDR3 DNA: TGTGCCAGCAGCCTTGGGACTGCCTACGAGCAGTACTTC
V gene: TRBV7-3; D gene: TRBD2; clone size: NA; J gene: TRBJ2-3; CDR3 length: 16; CDR3 protein: CASSPGTSGGRDTQYF; CDR3 DNA: TGTGCCAGCAGCCCCGGGACTAGCGGGGGTCGAGATACGCAGTATTTT
V gene: TRBV18; D gene: TRBD2; clone size: NA; J gene: TRBJ2-5; CDR3 length: 16; CDR3 protein: CASSPRAGGSGETQYF; CDR3 DNA: TGTGCCAGCTCACCACGAGCGGGAGGCTCGGGGGAGACCCAGTACTTC
V gene: TRBV5-4; D gene: TRBD1; clone size: few; J gene: TRBJ2-3; CDR3 length: 14; CDR3 protein: CASSHTGGTDTQYF; CDR3 DNA: TGTGCCAGCAGCCATACAGGGGGCACAGATACGCAGTATTTT
V gene: TRBV11-1; D gene: NA; clone size: few; J gene: TRBJ2-1; CDR3 length: 15; CDR3 protein: CASSRGGQSRYEQFF; CDR3 DNA: TGTGCCAGCAGCCGAGGCGGCCAGAGTAGGTATGAGCAGTTCTTC
V gene: TRBV27; D gene: NA; clone size: NA; J gene: TRBJ2-7; CDR3 length: 13; CDR3 protein: CASSPGRDREQYF; CDR3 DNA: TGTGCCAGCAGTCCCGGGCGGGATAGGGAGCAGTACTTC
V gene: TRBV24-1; D gene: TRBD2; clone size: NA; J gene: TRBJ2-1; CDR3 length: 15; CDR3 protein: CATSDFRTSDNEQFF; CDR3 DNA: TGTGCCACCAGTGATTTCCGGACTAGTGACAATGAGCAGTTCTTC
V gene: TRBV9; D gene: NA; clone size: NA; J gene: TRBJ1-2; CDR3 length: 14; CDR3 protein: CASSRRQPLYGYTF; CDR3 DNA: TGTGCCAGCAGTCGAAGACAACCTCTCTATGGCTACACCTTC
V gene: TRBV11-2; D gene: NA; clone size: once; J gene: TRBJ1-1; CDR3 length: 14; CDR3 protein: CASSLLGRNTEAFF; CDR3 DNA: TGTGCCAGCAGCTTACTTGGCAGGAACACTGAAGCTTTCTTT
V gene: TRBV4-3; D gene: TRBD1; clone size: NA; J gene: TRBJ2-7; CDR3 length: 15; CDR3 protein: CASSHGTGGTGEQYF; CDR3 DNA: TGCGCCAGCAGCCACGGGACAGGGGGTACAGGAGAGCAGTACTTC
V gene: TRBV7-2; D gene: NA; clone size: NA; J gene: TRBJ1-4; CDR3 length: 15; CDR3 protein: CASSLGPERSEKLFF; CDR3 DNA: TGTGCCAGCAGCTTAGGGCCAGAAAGGAGTGAAAAACTGTTTTTT
V gene: TRBV5-1; D gene: NA; clone size: NA; J gene: TRBJ1-1; CDR3 length: 15; CDR3 protein: CASSSVGERNTEAFF; CDR3 DNA: TGCGCCAGCAGCTCGGTCGGGGAAAGGAACACTGAAGCTTTCTTT
V gene: TRBV7-9; D gene: TRBD2; clone size: NA; J gene: TRBJ2-1; CDR3 length: 15; CDR3 protein: CASSFSGSFYNEQFF; CDR3 DNA: TGTGCCAGCAGCTTTAGCGGGAGTTTTTACAATGAGCAGTTCTTC
V gene: TRBV7-3; D gene: NA; clone size: NA; J gene: TRBJ2-2; CDR3 length: 15; CDR3 protein: CASSLETLNTGELFF; CDR3 DNA: TGTGCCAGCAGCTTAGAGACACTGAACACCGGGGAGCTGTTTTTT
V gene: TRBV7-2; D gene: TRBD1; clone size: NA; J gene: TRBJ1-6; CDR3 length: 15; CDR3 protein: CASSRETGAQSPLHF; CDR3 DNA: TGTGCCAGCAGCAGAGAGACAGGGGCTCAATCACCCCTCCACTTT
V gene: TRBV30; D gene: NA; clone size: NA; J gene: TRBJ2-5; CDR3 length: 13; CDR3 protein: CAWNRDYQETQYF; CDR3 DNA: TGTGCCTGGAACCGGGACTACCAAGAGACCCAGTACTTC
V gene: TRBV11-3; D gene: NA; clone size: NA; J gene: TRBJ2-3; CDR3 length: 13; CDR3 protein: CASSDRLTDTQYF; CDR3 DNA: TGTGCCAGCAGCGATCGACTCACAGATACGCAGTATTTT
V gene: TRBV7-2; D gene: NA; clone size: NA; J gene: TRBJ1-5; CDR3 length: 15; CDR3 protein: CASSLGGGFNQPQHF; CDR3 DNA: TGTGCCAGCAGCTTAGGGGGAGGGTTCAATCAGCCCCAGCATTTT
V gene: TRBV28; D gene: NA; clone size: once; J gene: TRBJ2-2; CDR3 length: 13; CDR3 protein: CASSLQGVGELFF; CDR3 DNA: TGTGCCAGCAGCCTTCAAGGGGTCGGGGAGCTGTTTTTT
V gene: TRBV5-1; D gene: TRBD1; clone size: NA; J gene: TRBJ1-1; CDR3 length: 15; CDR3 protein: CASSSRDRLDTEAFF; CDR3 DNA: TGCGCCAGCAGCTCTCGGGACAGGTTGGACACTGAAGCTTTCTTT